These T cell receptor beta chains were read from a single sample in a study of blood T cell repertoires in COVID-19. Some clones are missing from TCRdb's copy, which holds only in-frame ones; the method was immunoSEQ multiplex PCR. Of under 450,000 clones listed, roughly 84% are singletons. Sequenced input: PBMCs or T cells enriched from blood (not recorded which). All receptors come from a woman between 25 and 40 years old who had recovered from COVID-19. Each CDR3 is given with its conserved first and last residue. D genes are given only for firm matches. Clone size is not always given. Where it is, it says once, few, many or a class for expanded clones.

d_gene,j_gene,abundance,v_gene,CDR3nt,CDR3aa
TRBD1,TRBJ2-2,-,TRBV18,TGTGCCAGCTCACGCGGCACAGGGGCGCACACCGGGGAGCTGTTTTTT,CASSRGTGAHTGELFF
TRBD2,TRBJ2-7,-,TRBV18,TGTGCCAGCTCACCGCCGGGAGGGATCCGGATACGGGAGCAGTACTTC,CASSPPGGIRIREQYF
TRBD2,TRBJ2-3,-,TRBV5-3,TGTGCCAGAAGCCGGACTAGCGGGGGTTCAGCGCAGTATTTT,CARSRTSGGSAQYF
TRBD1,TRBJ2-7,-,TRBV18,TGTGCCAGCTCACCAGGACAGGGCTCCCTTTACGAGCAGTACTTC,CASSPGQGSLYEQYF
-,TRBJ1-5,-,TRBV7-9,TGTGCCAGCTCCCAGGGGTTTCAGCCCCAGCATTTT,CASSQGFQPQHF
-,TRBJ2-7,-,TRBV28,TGTGCCAGCAGTTTCGGGCGGGGAATCGGCTACGAGCAGTACTTC,CASSFGRGIGYEQYF
-,TRBJ1-2,-,TRBV15,TGTGCCACCAGCAGAGAAAGGACAGTCCCCTATGGCTACACCTTC,CATSRERTVPYGYTF
TRBD1,TRBJ2-7,few,TRBV28,TGTGCCAGCAGTCGAAACCGGGACAGGGGTCTCTACGAGCAGTACTTC,CASSRNRDRGLYEQYF
-,TRBJ1-1,once,TRBV6-2/TRBV6-3,TGTGCCAGCAGTTCTCCTGTTAACACTGAAGCTTTCTTT,CASSSPVNTEAFF
-,TRBJ2-3,-,TRBV9,TGTGCCAGCAGCCTTACAAGCACAGATACGCAGTATTTT,CASSLTSTDTQYF
TRBD2,TRBJ2-3,-,TRBV20-1,TGCAGTGCTAGTACGACTGCTAGCGGGAGCCCAGATACGCAGTATTTT,CSASTTASGSPDTQYF